Following are 4 T cell receptor beta chains from one sample sequenced in a study of cytomegalovirus exposure and HLA in healthy donors. With 60 Vbeta and 13 Jbeta primers, the PCR was carried out. Sequenced by immunoSEQ multiplex PCR; TCRdb stores in-frame clones only, minus some. Of just over 150,000 clones detected, around three quarters appear once; the ten largest clones hold approximately 6.9%. The specimen sequenced was PBMCs. The origin of the receptors is a man in his forties or fifties in good health and CMV-seropositive.

With regard to this clone: Sequence at one end of the junction differs from germline and may be a read error. V usage is TRBV7-7 and J usage is TRBJ2-3, with D possibly being TRBD1 (5 bases). The germline V gene encodes CDR1 SSHAT and CDR2 FNYEAQ (reference sequence). The CDR3 runs 17 residues. CDR3: CASSFGPGKSWTDTQYF. The CDR3, as DNA: TGTGCTAGCAGCTTCGGTCCAGGGAAGTCATGGACAGATACGCAGTATTTT.

This sequence joins TRBV5-6 and TRBJ1-3; 8 bases agree with TRBD1. From germline, CDR1 is SGHDT and CDR2 YYEEEE. Trimming cost V 6 bases and J 1 base; bases outside gene matches: 3. The CDR3 totals 14 residues. As DNA, the CDR3 is TGTGCCAGCACTGGGGACAGGTCTGGAAACACCATATATTTT. As protein: CASTGDRSGNTIYF. The entire variable domain, with the rest obtained from reference TRBV5-6 and TRBJ1-3, is as follows: DAGVTQSPTHLIKTRGQQVTLRCSPKSGHDTVSWYQQALGQGPQFIFQYYEEEERQRGNFPDRFSGHQFPNYSSELNVNALLLGDSALYLCASTGDRSGNTIYFGEGSWLTVV.

The rearrangement uses TRBV7-8 and TRBJ1-6; tentatively, D is TRBD1 (5 bases). Trimming took 7 bases from V and 6 from J, leaving 7 bases between them. This CDR3 has 12 amino acids. From germline, CDR1 is SGHVS and CDR2 FQNEAQ. The CDR3 coding sequence is TGTGCCAGCATGCAGGGTAATTCACCCCTCCACTTT. This codes for CASMQGNSPLHF. Full variable domain (missing parts from reference TRBV7-8 and TRBJ1-6): GAGVSQSPRYKVAKRGQDVALRCDPISGHVSLFWYQQALGQGPEFLTYFQNEAQLDKSGLPSDRFFAERPEGSVSTLKIQRTQQEDSAVYLCASMQGNSPLHFGNGTRLTVT.

Regarding this clone: At one boundary the junction diverges from the germline segment, which might be a read error. This specimen includes other DNA sequences encoding the same CDR3. V usage is TRBV30 and J usage is TRBJ2-1, with 9 bases matching TRBD1. This CDR3 is 15 amino acids long. Germline assignment: CDR1 GTSNPN and CDR2 SVGIG (reference sequence). DNA of the CDR3: TGTGCTTGGACAGGGGTGGGATTCTCCTACAATGAGCAGTTCTTC. Protein sequence: CAWTGVGFSYNEQFF.